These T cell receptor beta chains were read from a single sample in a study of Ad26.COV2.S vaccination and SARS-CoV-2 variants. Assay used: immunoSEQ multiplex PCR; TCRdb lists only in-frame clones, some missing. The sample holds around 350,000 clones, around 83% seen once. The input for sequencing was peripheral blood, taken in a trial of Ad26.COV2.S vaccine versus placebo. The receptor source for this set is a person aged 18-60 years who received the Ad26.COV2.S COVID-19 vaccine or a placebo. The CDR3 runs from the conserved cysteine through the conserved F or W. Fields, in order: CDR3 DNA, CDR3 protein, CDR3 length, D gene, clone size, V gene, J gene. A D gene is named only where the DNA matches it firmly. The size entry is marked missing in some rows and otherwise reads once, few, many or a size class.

TGTGCCAGCAGTGAAGTCCGGGGGGGCTATGGCTACACCTTC,CASSEVRGGYGYTF,14,-,once,TRBV2,TRBJ1-2
TGCGCCAGCAGCGTCGGGAGCAATGAGCAGTTCTTC,CASSVGSNEQFF,12,-,-,TRBV4-1,TRBJ2-1
TGTGCCAGCAGCTTGGTTTTATACGGTTCGACTAACACCGGGGAGCTGTTTTTT,CASSLVLYGSTNTGELFF,18,-,-,TRBV5-5,TRBJ2-2
TGCAGCGTTGACGAAAAGGGGGGGCAGGGGCACTATGGCTACACCTTC,CSVDEKGGQGHYGYTF,16,-,-,TRBV29-1,TRBJ1-2
TGCAGCGTTGGGGGGGGAGGACAGGGCGATGGCTACACCTTC,CSVGGGGQGDGYTF,14,TRBD1,-,TRBV29-1,TRBJ1-2
TGTGCCAGCAGTTTAATCCGGGAGACCCAGTACTTC,CASSLIRETQYF,12,-,-,TRBV6-2/TRBV6-3,TRBJ2-5
TGTGCCAGCTCCACTACTGGGGTCTCTGGAAACACCATATATTTT,CASSTTGVSGNTIYF,15,-,-,TRBV18,TRBJ1-3
TGTGCCAGCAGTTACGGGGGCGAAGACTATGGCTACACCTTC,CASSYGGEDYGYTF,14,-,-,TRBV6-2/TRBV6-3,TRBJ1-2
TGTGCCAGCAGCTTGGGACAGCCAGGAAACACCATATATTTT,CASSLGQPGNTIYF,14,-,-,TRBV5-4,TRBJ1-3
TGTGCCAGCAGCTTAGGGCTTGACTATGGCTACACCTTC,CASSLGLDYGYTF,13,-,few,TRBV7-2,TRBJ1-2
TGTGCCAGCAGTTCCGCGGGGGGTCGGAAGAACACTGAAGCTTTCTTT,CASSSAGGRKNTEAFF,16,-,-,TRBV7-9,TRBJ1-1
TGTGCCAGCAGCTTAGAGGGATTTCGACAGCCCCAGCATTTT,CASSLEGFRQPQHF,14,-,-,TRBV11-2,TRBJ1-5
TGTGCCAGCAGTCCCTACTTAAGCACAGATACGCAGTATTTT,CASSPYLSTDTQYF,14,-,-,TRBV27,TRBJ2-3
TGTGCCAGCAGCCCAGTGGGGACAACGAACACCGGGGAGCTGTTTTTT,CASSPVGTTNTGELFF,16,-,few,TRBV27,TRBJ2-2
TGTGCCACCGGTCTGATAGGGGAGGGCACCGGGGAGCTGTTTTTT,CATGLIGEGTGELFF,15,TRBD2,-,TRBV6-5,TRBJ2-2
TGTGCCAGCAGCTCTAGCCCGGACAGTATTGAGCAGTTCTTC,CASSSSPDSIEQFF,14,-,-,TRBV7-2,TRBJ2-1
TGTGCCAGCAGCTTAATGGCAGGGAGTTATAATTCACCCCTCCACTTT,CASSLMAGSYNSPLHF,16,-,-,TRBV7-2,TRBJ1-6
TGTGCCAGCTCACGAAGGGCTCGGGGGGGCGACACTGAAGCTTTCTTT,CASSRRARGGDTEAFF,16,-,-,TRBV18,TRBJ1-1
TGTGCCAGCAGCCAAGAGGCAAGGACTCGGGGCTACACCTTC,CASSQEARTRGYTF,14,-,-,TRBV14,TRBJ1-2
TGTGCCAGCTCAGGCCAGGGACCCTACAATGAGCAGTTCTTC,CASSGQGPYNEQFF,14,-,-,TRBV18,TRBJ2-1
TGTGCCAGCAGCGGCGGACAGGGGGCCTGGGAGACCCAGTACTTC,CASSGGQGAWETQYF,15,TRBD1,-,TRBV5-8,TRBJ2-5
TGTGCCAGCAGCGAAAATTCCCTCGGCGTCTACGAGCAGTACTTC,CASSENSLGVYEQYF,15,-,-,TRBV5-4,TRBJ2-7
TGCGCCAGCAGCCTACAGGGTGGAAAAGATACGCAGTATTTT,CASSLQGGKDTQYF,14,-,-,TRBV4-3,TRBJ2-3
TGCGCCAGCAGCGACAAGGGACAGAACACCGGGGAGCTGTTTTTT,CASSDKGQNTGELFF,15,-,-,TRBV10-1,TRBJ2-2
TGTGCCAGCACCGGGTCTTGGACACATGAAGCTTTCTTT,CASTGSWTHEAFF,13,-,-,TRBV6-5,TRBJ1-1
TGTGCCAGCAGGAGGGGGCTAGAATCACCCCTCCACTTT,CASRRGLESPLHF,13,TRBD1,-,TRBV6-5,TRBJ1-6
TGCGCCAGCAGCCAAGAAACAGGGACTCAGCCCCAGCATTTT,CASSQETGTQPQHF,14,-,-,TRBV4-1,TRBJ1-5
TGCGCCAGCACCGCAAGGGGCGAGAACACTGAAGCTTTCTTT,CASTARGENTEAFF,14,-,once,TRBV5-1,TRBJ1-1
TGCGCCAGCAGCCTGGGACAGGGTATTCAAGAGACCCAGTACTTC,CASSLGQGIQETQYF,15,TRBD1,-,TRBV5-1,TRBJ2-5
TGTGCCAGCAGCCTAGTGACTAGCTTTAACAATGAGCAGTTCTTC,CASSLVTSFNNEQFF,15,TRBD2,-,TRBV5-5,TRBJ2-1
TGTGCCAGCAGCTCTAGGACTAGCGGGAGAGAGACCCAGTACTTC,CASSSRTSGRETQYF,15,TRBD2,few,TRBV13,TRBJ2-5
TGTGCCAGCAGGTTGGGGGCAGTCTCCTACGAGCAGTACTTC,CASRLGAVSYEQYF,14,-,-,TRBV28,TRBJ2-7
TGTGCCAGCAGGACCGAACTGAACACTGAAGCTTTCTTT,CASRTELNTEAFF,13,-,-,TRBV6-5,TRBJ1-1
TGTGCCAGCAGCCAAGTCAGCTCCTACGAGCAGTACTTC,CASSQVSSYEQYF,13,-,-,TRBV14,TRBJ2-7
TGTGCCAGCAGCTTGTTCGGGAGGAGGGGAAATGAGCAGTTCTTC,CASSLFGRRGNEQFF,15,TRBD2,-,TRBV5-4,TRBJ2-1
TGTGCCACCAGCAGAGAAGGGGGGCGACCCTACGAGCAGTACTTC,CATSREGGRPYEQYF,15,-,-,TRBV15,TRBJ2-7
TGTGCCAGCAGGCCCTCTACTAACTATGGCTACACCTTC,CASRPSTNYGYTF,13,-,-,TRBV6-5,TRBJ1-2
TGTGCCAGCAGTTTACGACGACAGGGTGGATCCTCCTACAATGAGCAGTTCTTC,CASSLRRQGGSSYNEQFF,18,TRBD1,few,TRBV27,TRBJ2-1
TGTGCCAGCTCTCCCGGACTGATGAACACTGAAGCTTTCTTT,CASSPGLMNTEAFF,14,-,-,TRBV18,TRBJ1-1
TGCGCCAGCAGCTTGGGACAGGGGGCCACCGGGGAGCTGTTTTTT,CASSLGQGATGELFF,15,TRBD1,-,TRBV5-1,TRBJ2-2
TGTGCCAGCAGTTTGACCGGGGCAGATACGCAGTATTTT,CASSLTGADTQYF,13,-,-,TRBV12-3/TRBV12-4,TRBJ2-3
TGCAGCGTCTCCCCAGGGTGGGGACCGAACACTGAAGCTTTCTTT,CSVSPGWGPNTEAFF,15,-,-,TRBV29-1,TRBJ1-1